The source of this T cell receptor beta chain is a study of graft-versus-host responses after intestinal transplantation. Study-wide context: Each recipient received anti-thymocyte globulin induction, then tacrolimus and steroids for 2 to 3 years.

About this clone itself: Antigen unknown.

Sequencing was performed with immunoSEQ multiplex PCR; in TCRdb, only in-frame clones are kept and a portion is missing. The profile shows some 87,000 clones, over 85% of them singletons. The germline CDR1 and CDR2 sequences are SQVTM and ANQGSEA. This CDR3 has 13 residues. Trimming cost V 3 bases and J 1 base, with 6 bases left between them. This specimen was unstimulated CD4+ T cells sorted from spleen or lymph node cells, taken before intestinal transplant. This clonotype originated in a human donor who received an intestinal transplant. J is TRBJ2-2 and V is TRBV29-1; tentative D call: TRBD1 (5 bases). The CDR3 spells CSVDRVNTGELFF. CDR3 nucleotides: TGCAGCGTTGACAGGGTGAACACCGGGGAGCTGTTTTTT.